The rows below give T cell receptor beta chains drawn from one sample of a study of blood T cell repertoires in COVID-19. Clones were sequenced by immunoSEQ multiplex PCR, and TCRdb holds only the in-frame ones, with some missing. The table shows approximately 250,000 clones, with 70% to 90% occurring only once. Sequenced material: PBMCs or T cells enriched from blood (not recorded which). Receptor source: a woman in her sixties or seventies in a cohort exposed to, infected with or recovered from COVID-19 (not recorded which). Both conserved end residues are part of each CDR3. D genes are given only for firm matches. A row's size may be missing; if present it is once, few, many or a size class.

clone_size: -; v_call: TRBV2; j_call: TRBJ2-1; d_call: -; cdr3_aa: CASKPESSYNEQFF; cdr3_nt: TGTGCCAGCAAGCCGGAGAGCTCCTACAATGAGCAGTTCTTC
clone_size: few; v_call: TRBV28; j_call: TRBJ2-1; d_call: TRBD2; cdr3_aa: CASSVTLAGGREQFF; cdr3_nt: TGTGCCAGCAGTGTGACACTAGCGGGAGGGAGAGAGCAGTTCTTC
clone_size: -; v_call: TRBV4-1; j_call: TRBJ2-7; d_call: TRBD2; cdr3_aa: CASSQRTREGSYEQYF; cdr3_nt: TGCGCCAGCAGCCAGAGGACGAGGGAGGGGTCCTACGAGCAGTACTTC
clone_size: -; v_call: TRBV7-8; j_call: TRBJ1-1; d_call: TRBD1; cdr3_aa: CASTTGQGMNTEAFF; cdr3_nt: TGTGCCAGCACCACCGGACAGGGGATGAACACTGAAGCTTTCTTT
clone_size: -; v_call: TRBV6-4; j_call: TRBJ2-1; d_call: -; cdr3_aa: CASSHSNGNEQFF; cdr3_nt: TGTGCCAGCAGCCACTCGAACGGGAATGAGCAGTTCTTC
clone_size: -; v_call: TRBV19; j_call: TRBJ1-5; d_call: TRBD1; cdr3_aa: CASSIVPGGLGQPQHF; cdr3_nt: TGTGCCAGTAGTATAGTCCCAGGGGGCCTAGGGCAGCCCCAGCATTTT
clone_size: -; v_call: TRBV4-1; j_call: TRBJ2-1; d_call: TRBD2; cdr3_aa: CAARLAPGYNEQFF; cdr3_nt: TGCGCCGCCCGACTAGCGCCAGGTTACAATGAGCAGTTCTTC
clone_size: -; v_call: TRBV4-3; j_call: TRBJ1-5; d_call: -; cdr3_aa: CASSQEMQTFQPQHF; cdr3_nt: TGCGCCAGCAGCCAAGAGATGCAGACATTTCAGCCCCAGCATTTT
clone_size: once; v_call: TRBV6-5; j_call: TRBJ1-4; d_call: -; cdr3_aa: CASQKEEKLFF; cdr3_nt: TGTGCCTCACAAAAGGAGGAAAAACTGTTTTTT
clone_size: few; v_call: TRBV5-6; j_call: TRBJ2-7; d_call: TRBD2; cdr3_aa: CASSLALGLASGEQYF; cdr3_nt: TGTGCCAGCAGCTTGGCCTTAGGACTAGCGTCGGGCGAGCAGTACTTC
clone_size: -; v_call: TRBV4-1; j_call: TRBJ2-3; d_call: TRBD2; cdr3_aa: CASSQVAGRGVDTDTQYF; cdr3_nt: TGCGCCAGCAGCCAGGTAGCGGGAAGGGGCGTCGACACAGATACGCAGTATTTT
clone_size: -; v_call: TRBV15; j_call: TRBJ2-7; d_call: TRBD2; cdr3_aa: CATSTGLAGLEQYF; cdr3_nt: TGTGCCACCAGCACGGGACTAGCGGGACTCGAGCAGTACTTC
clone_size: -; v_call: TRBV25-1; j_call: TRBJ2-2; d_call: TRBD1; cdr3_aa: CASSLRGQGATAGELFF; cdr3_nt: TGTGCCAGCAGCCTACGGGGACAGGGGGCAACAGCGGGGGAGCTGTTTTTT
clone_size: once; v_call: TRBV4-2; j_call: TRBJ1-5; d_call: -; cdr3_aa: CASSQENRADQPQHF; cdr3_nt: TGTGCCAGCAGCCAAGAAAACAGGGCGGACCAGCCCCAGCATTTT
clone_size: -; v_call: TRBV7-8; j_call: TRBJ2-1; d_call: TRBD2; cdr3_aa: CASSHAWTSGRRDEQFF; cdr3_nt: TGTGCCAGCAGCCACGCCTGGACTAGCGGGAGGAGAGATGAGCAGTTCTTC
clone_size: -; v_call: TRBV7-8; j_call: TRBJ2-7; d_call: -; cdr3_aa: CASSLAGQSYEQYF; cdr3_nt: TGTGCCAGCAGCTTAGCGGGGCAGTCCTACGAGCAGTACTTC
clone_size: -; v_call: TRBV9; j_call: TRBJ2-3; d_call: -; cdr3_aa: CASSVTTTDTQYF; cdr3_nt: TGTGCCAGCAGCGTAACTACCACAGATACGCAGTATTTT
clone_size: -; v_call: TRBV19; j_call: TRBJ1-2; d_call: -; cdr3_aa: CASSIGPLGYGYTF; cdr3_nt: TGTGCCAGTAGTATAGGACCCCTCGGGTATGGCTACACCTTC
clone_size: -; v_call: TRBV6-5; j_call: TRBJ2-4; d_call: -; cdr3_aa: CASSPRGIAKNIQYF; cdr3_nt: TGTGCCAGCAGTCCACGAGGAATAGCCAAAAACATTCAGTACTTC
clone_size: -; v_call: TRBV2; j_call: TRBJ2-7; d_call: -; cdr3_aa: CATATSPYSYEQYF; cdr3_nt: TGTGCCACTGCGACTAGTCCGTACTCCTACGAGCAGTACTTC
clone_size: -; v_call: TRBV25-1; j_call: TRBJ2-1; d_call: -; cdr3_aa: CASSYGSVEYNEQFF; cdr3_nt: TGTGCCAGCAGTTACGGGAGCGTCGAGTACAATGAGCAGTTCTTC
clone_size: once; v_call: TRBV2; j_call: TRBJ2-1; d_call: -; cdr3_aa: CASSVVADRDEQFF; cdr3_nt: TGTGCCAGCAGTGTGGTAGCGGACCGAGATGAGCAGTTCTTC
clone_size: -; v_call: TRBV12-3/TRBV12-4; j_call: TRBJ2-7; d_call: -; cdr3_aa: CASRPSSYEQYF; cdr3_nt: TGTGCCAGCAGGCCGAGCTCCTACGAGCAGTACTTC
clone_size: -; v_call: TRBV27; j_call: TRBJ2-7; d_call: -; cdr3_aa: CASSAPSEGSYEQYF; cdr3_nt: TGTGCCAGCAGTGCGCCTAGCGAGGGGTCCTACGAGCAGTACTTC
clone_size: once; v_call: TRBV7-8; j_call: TRBJ2-3; d_call: -; cdr3_aa: CASSPGTKGTDTQYF; cdr3_nt: TGTGCCAGCAGCCCCGGGACAAAAGGCACAGATACGCAGTATTTT
clone_size: -; v_call: TRBV27; j_call: TRBJ1-2; d_call: -; cdr3_aa: CASSPYRTGYGYTF; cdr3_nt: TGTGCCAGCAGTCCCTACCGGACGGGATATGGCTACACCTTC
clone_size: -; v_call: TRBV21-1; j_call: TRBJ2-7; d_call: -; cdr3_aa: CASSMSLGRKLTYEQYF; cdr3_nt: TGTGCCAGCAGCATGTCCTTAGGGAGGAAATTAACCTACGAGCAGTACTTC
clone_size: -; v_call: TRBV5-1; j_call: TRBJ2-5; d_call: TRBD2; cdr3_aa: CASSSSGLQETQYF; cdr3_nt: TGCGCCAGCAGCTCTAGCGGTCTTCAAGAGACCCAGTACTTC
clone_size: -; v_call: TRBV24-1; j_call: TRBJ2-5; d_call: TRBD2; cdr3_aa: CATSDPRLAGGETQYF; cdr3_nt: TGTGCCACCAGTGATCCAAGACTAGCGGGAGGGGAGACCCAGTACTTC
clone_size: once; v_call: TRBV27; j_call: TRBJ2-5; d_call: TRBD1; cdr3_aa: CASSQTGGETQYF; cdr3_nt: TGTGCCAGCAGTCAGACAGGGGGCGAGACCCAGTACTTC
clone_size: -; v_call: TRBV6-5; j_call: TRBJ2-7; d_call: TRBD2; cdr3_aa: CASSWELAGGSEQYF; cdr3_nt: TGTGCCAGCAGTTGGGAACTAGCGGGAGGGAGCGAGCAGTACTTC
clone_size: -; v_call: TRBV28; j_call: TRBJ1-3; d_call: -; cdr3_aa: CASSPPTVSGNTIYF; cdr3_nt: TGTGCCAGCAGTCCCCCGACAGTCTCTGGAAACACCATATATTTT
clone_size: once; v_call: TRBV2; j_call: TRBJ1-5; d_call: -; cdr3_aa: CASTPGSGQPQHF; cdr3_nt: TGTGCCAGCACGCCGGGGTCGGGGCAGCCCCAGCATTTT
clone_size: -; v_call: TRBV4-3; j_call: TRBJ2-7; d_call: TRBD1; cdr3_aa: CASSQDLGQGGYEQYF; cdr3_nt: TGCGCCAGCAGCCAAGATCTGGGACAGGGAGGGTACGAGCAGTACTTC
clone_size: -; v_call: TRBV11-2; j_call: TRBJ2-1; d_call: -; cdr3_aa: CASSSALLNNEQFF; cdr3_nt: TGTGCCAGCAGCTCGGCCTTACTAAACAATGAGCAGTTCTTC
clone_size: -; v_call: TRBV6-1; j_call: TRBJ2-7; d_call: -; cdr3_aa: CASSENDRFYEQYF; cdr3_nt: TGTGCCAGCAGTGAAAATGACAGGTTCTACGAGCAGTACTTC
clone_size: -; v_call: TRBV6-1; j_call: TRBJ2-5; d_call: TRBD2; cdr3_aa: CASSETSGIQETQYF; cdr3_nt: TGTGCCAGCAGTGAAACTAGCGGTATACAAGAGACCCAGTACTTC
clone_size: -; v_call: TRBV28; j_call: TRBJ2-5; d_call: TRBD2; cdr3_aa: CASSLSGGETQYF; cdr3_nt: TGTGCCAGCAGTTTATCGGGAGGAGAGACCCAGTACTTC
clone_size: -; v_call: TRBV12-1; j_call: TRBJ2-7; d_call: -; cdr3_aa: CASSFFRLAGTYEQYF; cdr3_nt: TGTGCCAGCAGCTTTTTCCGACTAGCGGGCACTTACGAGCAGTACTTC